These 4 T cell receptor beta chains share one sample of origin, sequenced in a study of molecular identifiers for immune sequencing clone quantification. TCRdb reprocessed the PCR reads with MiXCR, giving one entry per CDR3 protein. The sample holds 600,000 to 650,000 distinct CDR3 sequences; around 20% are singletons and the top ten take about 0.9%. The sequenced sample was naive CD8+ T cells from blood, with Jurkat cell RNA spiked in. The subset was: FACS-sorted CD8+CD4-CCR7+CD45RA+ naive T cells. The receptors shown here come from a human donor in good health. Some libraries in this study had Jurkat cell RNA spiked in.

To note about this clonotype: A read error is likely, as this CDR3 ends without the conserved phenylalanine or tryptophan. The chain joins TRBV12-3 or TRBV12-4 to TRBJ2-7; no firm D call. The length of the CDR3 is 13 residues. V was trimmed by 3 bases and J by 1 base, leaving 7 bases between them. The CDR3, as DNA: TGTGCCAGCAGTTTTAGCAGTTCCTACGAGCAGTACTCC. This codes for CASSFSSSYEQYS.

This clonotype has ten or more counts. J is TRBJ2-3 and V is TRBV27; TRBD2 agrees at 13 bases. Germline V lookup: CDR1 MNHEY, CDR2 SMNVEV (reference sequence). The V segment lost 4 bases and the J segment 3 bases; nucleotides outside the gene matches: 4. This CDR3 is 16 amino acids long. In nucleotides, the CDR3 is TGTGCCAGCAGTTCTGGGGGACTAGCGGGAACAGATACGCAGTATTTT. Its protein product is CASSSGGLAGTDTQYF.

This clonotype was detected many times. The V call is TRBV29-1, the J call TRBJ2-7, with D hard to call. Germline V gene sequence: CDR1 SQVTM, CDR2 ANQGSEA. This CDR3 region has 14 residues. The V end was cut by 1 base, the J end by 0 bases, with 10 bases between. Written as DNA, the CDR3 is TGCAGCGTTGAAGTCCGAGGTCTCTCCTACGAGCAGTACTTC. Translated: CSVEVRGLSYEQYF.

In this sample, this clonotype turned up a few times. The rearrangement joins TRBV28 to TRBJ2-7, with D perhaps TRBD1 or TRBD2 (5 bases each). Trimming pared 7 bases from V and 0 bases from J, leaving 19 bases between. Germline CDR1 is MDHEN and CDR2 is SYDVKM. The CDR3 runs to 16 residues. Here the CDR3 DNA reads TGTGCCAGCATTGGTCTAGCAGAGGGGAGCTCCTACGAGCAGTACTTC. Encoded protein: CASIGLAEGSSYEQYF.